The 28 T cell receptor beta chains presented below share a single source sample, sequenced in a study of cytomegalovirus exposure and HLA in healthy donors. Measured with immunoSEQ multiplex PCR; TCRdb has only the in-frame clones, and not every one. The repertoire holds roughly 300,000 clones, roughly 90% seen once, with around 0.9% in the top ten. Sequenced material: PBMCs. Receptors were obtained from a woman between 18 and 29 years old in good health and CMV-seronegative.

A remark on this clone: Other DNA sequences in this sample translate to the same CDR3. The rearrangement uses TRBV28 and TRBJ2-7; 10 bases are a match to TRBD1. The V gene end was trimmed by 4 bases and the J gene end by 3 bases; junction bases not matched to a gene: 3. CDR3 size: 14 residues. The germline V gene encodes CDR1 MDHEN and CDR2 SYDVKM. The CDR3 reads CASSSGQGIYEQYF. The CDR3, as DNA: TGTGCCAGCAGTTCGGGACAGGGGATCTACGAGCAGTACTTC.

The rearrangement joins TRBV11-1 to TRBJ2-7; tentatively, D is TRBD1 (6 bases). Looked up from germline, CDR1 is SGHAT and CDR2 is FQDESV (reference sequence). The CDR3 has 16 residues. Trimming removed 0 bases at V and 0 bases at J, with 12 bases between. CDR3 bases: TGTGCCAGCAGCTTAGCCCTCCGAGGGGGCTCCTACGAGCAGTACTTC. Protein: CASSLALRGGSYEQYF.

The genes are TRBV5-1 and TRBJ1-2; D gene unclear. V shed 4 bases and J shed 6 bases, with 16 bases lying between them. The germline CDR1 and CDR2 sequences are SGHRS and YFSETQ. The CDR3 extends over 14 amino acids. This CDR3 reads CASSPSSPGDGYTF. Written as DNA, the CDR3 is TGCGCCAGCAGCCCATCTAGTCCCGGGGATGGCTACACCTTC.

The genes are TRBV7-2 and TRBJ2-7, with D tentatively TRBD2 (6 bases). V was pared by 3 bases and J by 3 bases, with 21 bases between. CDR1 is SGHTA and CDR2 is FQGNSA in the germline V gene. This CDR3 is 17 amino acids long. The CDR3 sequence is CASSFPGGVMNSYEQYF. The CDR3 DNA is TGTGCCAGCAGCTTCCCCGGCGGGGTGATGAATAGCTACGAGCAGTACTTC.

The CDR3 reads CASSYWGQGSGNTIYF. The CDR3 coding sequence is TGTGCCAGCAGTTACTGGGGACAGGGTTCTGGAAACACCATATATTTT. The chain couples TRBV6-5 to TRBJ1-3, with TRBD1 matching 9 bases. The J segment lost 1 base and the V segment lost 1 base, leaving 2 bases of the junction unmatched. Germline CDR1 is MNHEY and CDR2 is SVGAGI. CDR3 length: 16 amino acids.

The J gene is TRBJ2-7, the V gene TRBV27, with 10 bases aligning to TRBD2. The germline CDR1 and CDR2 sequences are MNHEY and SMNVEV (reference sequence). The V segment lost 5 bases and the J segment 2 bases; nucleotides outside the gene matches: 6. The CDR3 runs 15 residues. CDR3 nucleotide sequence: TGTGCCAGCAGTATCGGGACTAGCGTCACCTACGAGCAGTACTTC. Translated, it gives CASSIGTSVTYEQYF.

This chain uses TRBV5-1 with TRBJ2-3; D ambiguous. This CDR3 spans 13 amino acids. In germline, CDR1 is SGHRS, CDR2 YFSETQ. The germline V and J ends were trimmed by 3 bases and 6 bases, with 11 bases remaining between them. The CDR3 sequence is CASSSHGIDTQYF. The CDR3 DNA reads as TGCGCCAGCAGCTCCCACGGTATCGATACGCAGTATTTT.

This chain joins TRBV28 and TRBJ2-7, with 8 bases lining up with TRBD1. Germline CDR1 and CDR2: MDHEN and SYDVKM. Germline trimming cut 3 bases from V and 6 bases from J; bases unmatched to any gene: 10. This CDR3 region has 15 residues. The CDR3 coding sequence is TGTGCCAGCAGTTTGTTTCAGGGGGCGGTCGGCGAGCAGTACTTC. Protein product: CASSLFQGAVGEQYF.

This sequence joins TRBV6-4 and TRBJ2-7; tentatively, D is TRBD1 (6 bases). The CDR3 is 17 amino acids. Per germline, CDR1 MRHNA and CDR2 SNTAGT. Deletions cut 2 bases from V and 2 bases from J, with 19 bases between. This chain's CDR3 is CASSDPFPDRLTYEQYF. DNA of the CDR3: TGTGCCAGCAGTGACCCGTTCCCAGACAGGCTCACCTACGAGCAGTACTTC.

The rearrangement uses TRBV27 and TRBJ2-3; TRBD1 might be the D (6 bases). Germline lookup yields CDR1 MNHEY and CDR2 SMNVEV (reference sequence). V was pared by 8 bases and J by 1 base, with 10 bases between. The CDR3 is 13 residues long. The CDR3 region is CASLGAGTDTQYF. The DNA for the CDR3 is TGTGCCAGCCTGGGGGCAGGCACAGATACGCAGTATTTT.

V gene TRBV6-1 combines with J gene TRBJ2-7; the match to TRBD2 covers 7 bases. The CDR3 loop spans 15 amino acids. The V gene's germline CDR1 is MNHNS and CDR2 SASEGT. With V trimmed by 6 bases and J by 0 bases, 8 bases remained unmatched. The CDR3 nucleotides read TGTGCCAGCAGGGGGGGAGGGAGAGTCTCCTACGAGCAGTACTTC. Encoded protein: CASRGGGRVSYEQYF.

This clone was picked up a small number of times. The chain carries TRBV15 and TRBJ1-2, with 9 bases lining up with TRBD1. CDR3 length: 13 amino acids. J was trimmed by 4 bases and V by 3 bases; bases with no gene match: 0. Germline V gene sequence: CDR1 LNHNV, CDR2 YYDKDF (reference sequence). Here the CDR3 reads CATSRDRGYGYTF. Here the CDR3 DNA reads TGTGCCACCAGCAGGGACAGGGGCTATGGCTACACCTTC.

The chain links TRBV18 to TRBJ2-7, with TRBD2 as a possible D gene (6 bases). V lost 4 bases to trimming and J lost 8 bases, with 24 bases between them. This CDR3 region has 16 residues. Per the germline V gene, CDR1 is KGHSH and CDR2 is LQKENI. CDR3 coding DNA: TGTGCCAGCTCACGGGCTGGCCCGACTAGAGAAAATCAGCAGTACTTC. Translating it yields CASSRAGPTRENQQYF.

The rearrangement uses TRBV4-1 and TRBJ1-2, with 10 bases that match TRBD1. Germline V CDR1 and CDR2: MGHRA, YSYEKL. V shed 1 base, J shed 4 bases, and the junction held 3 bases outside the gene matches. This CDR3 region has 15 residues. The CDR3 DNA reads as TGCGCCAGCAGCCAAGGACAGGGGGCGGTCTATGGCTACACCTTC. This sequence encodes CASSQGQGAVYGYTF.

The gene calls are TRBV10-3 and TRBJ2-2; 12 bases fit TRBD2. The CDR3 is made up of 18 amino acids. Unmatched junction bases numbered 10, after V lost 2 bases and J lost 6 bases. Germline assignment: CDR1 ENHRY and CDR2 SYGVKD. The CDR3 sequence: CAISERTSGALFAGELFF. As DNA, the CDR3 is TGTGCCATCAGTGAGAGGACTAGCGGGGCCCTTTTTGCCGGGGAGCTGTTTTTT.

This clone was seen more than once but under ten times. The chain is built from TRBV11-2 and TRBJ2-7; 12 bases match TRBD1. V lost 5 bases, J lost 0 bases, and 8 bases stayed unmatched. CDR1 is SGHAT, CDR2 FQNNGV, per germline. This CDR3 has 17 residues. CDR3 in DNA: TGTGCCAGCAGCCCCGGGACAGGGGGCTTAAGCTCCTACGAGCAGTACTTC. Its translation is CASSPGTGGLSSYEQYF. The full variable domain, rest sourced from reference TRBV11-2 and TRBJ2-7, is EAGVAQSPRYKIIEKRQSVAFWCNPISGHATLYWYQQILGQGPKLLIQFQNNGVVDDSQLPKDRFSAERLKGVDSTLKIQPAKLEDSAVYLCASSPGTGGLSSYEQYFGPGTRLTVT.

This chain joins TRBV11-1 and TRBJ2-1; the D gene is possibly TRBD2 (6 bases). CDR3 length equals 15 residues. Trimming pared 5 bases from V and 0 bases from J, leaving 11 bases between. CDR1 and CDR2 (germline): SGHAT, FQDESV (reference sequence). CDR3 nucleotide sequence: TGTGCCAGCAGCCTCGGGAGAGGCTCCTACAATGAGCAGTTCTTC. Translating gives CASSLGRGSYNEQFF.

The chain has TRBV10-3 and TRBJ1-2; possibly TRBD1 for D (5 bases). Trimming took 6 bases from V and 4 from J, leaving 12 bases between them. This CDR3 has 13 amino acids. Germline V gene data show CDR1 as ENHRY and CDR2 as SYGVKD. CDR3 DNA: TGTGCCATCAGAGGCAGGGCAGCCTATGGCTACACCTTC. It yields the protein CAIRGRAAYGYTF.

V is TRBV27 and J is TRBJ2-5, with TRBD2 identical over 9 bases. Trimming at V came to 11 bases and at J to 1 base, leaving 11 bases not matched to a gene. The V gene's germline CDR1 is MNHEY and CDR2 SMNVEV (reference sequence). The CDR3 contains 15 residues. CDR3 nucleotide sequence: TGTGCCTCCCGTCGGGCGGGAGGGCCCCAAGAGACCCAGTACTTC. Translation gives CASRRAGGPQETQYF.

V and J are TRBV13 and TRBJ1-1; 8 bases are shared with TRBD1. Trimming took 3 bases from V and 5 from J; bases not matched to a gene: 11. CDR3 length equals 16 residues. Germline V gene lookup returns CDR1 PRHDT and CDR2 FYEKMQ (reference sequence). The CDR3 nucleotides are TGTGCCAGCAGCTTTAAACTCGGACAGGGCGGGACTGAAGCTTTCTTT. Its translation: CASSFKLGQGGTEAFF.

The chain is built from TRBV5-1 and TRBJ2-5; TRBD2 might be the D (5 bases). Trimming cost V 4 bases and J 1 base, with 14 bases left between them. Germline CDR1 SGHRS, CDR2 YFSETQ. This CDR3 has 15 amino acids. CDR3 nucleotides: TGCGCCAGCAGCCAGGACGGAGGACTCCAAGAGACCCAGTACTTC. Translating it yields CASSQDGGLQETQYF.

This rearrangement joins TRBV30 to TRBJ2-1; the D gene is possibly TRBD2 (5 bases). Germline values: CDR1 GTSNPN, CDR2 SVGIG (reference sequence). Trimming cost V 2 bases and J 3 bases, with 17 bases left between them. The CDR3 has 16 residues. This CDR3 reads CAWSLLGLVGYNEQFF. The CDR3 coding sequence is TGTGCCTGGAGTCTACTAGGGCTAGTGGGCTACAATGAGCAGTTCTTC.

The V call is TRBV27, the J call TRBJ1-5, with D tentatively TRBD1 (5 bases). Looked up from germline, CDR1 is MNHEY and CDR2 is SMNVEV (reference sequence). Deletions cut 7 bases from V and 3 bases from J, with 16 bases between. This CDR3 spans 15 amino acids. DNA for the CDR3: TGTGCCAGCACCCCTCAGGGCTCTCTCAATCAGCCCCAGCATTTT. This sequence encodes CASTPQGSLNQPQHF.

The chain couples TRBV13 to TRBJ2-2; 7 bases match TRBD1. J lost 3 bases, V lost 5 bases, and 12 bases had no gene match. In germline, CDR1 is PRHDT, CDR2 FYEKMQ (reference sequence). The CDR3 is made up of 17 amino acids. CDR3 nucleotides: TGTGCCAGCAGCCCTCAAGGGGGCGTCGGGTACACCGGGGAGCTGTTTTTT. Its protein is CASSPQGGVGYTGELFF.

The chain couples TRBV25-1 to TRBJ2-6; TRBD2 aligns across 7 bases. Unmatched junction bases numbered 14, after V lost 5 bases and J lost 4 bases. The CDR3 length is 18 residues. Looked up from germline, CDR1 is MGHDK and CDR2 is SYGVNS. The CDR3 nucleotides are TGTGCCAGCAGTCATCCTAAAGCGGGGTTTACGGGGGCCAACGTCCTGACTTTC. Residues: CASSHPKAGFTGANVLTF.

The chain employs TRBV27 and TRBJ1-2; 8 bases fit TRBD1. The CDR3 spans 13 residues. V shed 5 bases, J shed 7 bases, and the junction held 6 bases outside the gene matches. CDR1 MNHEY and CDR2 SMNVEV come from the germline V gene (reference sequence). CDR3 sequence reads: CASSTGGRGGYTF. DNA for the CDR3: TGTGCCAGCAGTACAGGGGGTAGGGGTGGCTACACCTTC.

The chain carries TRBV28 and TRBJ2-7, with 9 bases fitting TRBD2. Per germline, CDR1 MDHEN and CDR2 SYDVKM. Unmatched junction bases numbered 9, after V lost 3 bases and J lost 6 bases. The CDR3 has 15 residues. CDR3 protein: CASSLLAGDSFEQYF. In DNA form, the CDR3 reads TGTGCCAGCAGTTTGTTAGCGGGAGACTCTTTCGAGCAGTACTTC.

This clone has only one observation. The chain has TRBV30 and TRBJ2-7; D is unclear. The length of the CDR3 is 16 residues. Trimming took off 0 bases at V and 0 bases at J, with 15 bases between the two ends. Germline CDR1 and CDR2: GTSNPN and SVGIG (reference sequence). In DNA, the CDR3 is TGTGCCTGGAGTGTATCGATAGCTGCTAGCTCCTACGAGCAGTACTTC. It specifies CAWSVSIAASSYEQYF.